One and the same sample provided the 11 T cell receptor beta chains below, sequenced in a study of blood T cell repertoires in COVID-19. Sequencing used immunoSEQ multiplex PCR; TCRdb keeps in-frame clones, though not all of them. The sample gives approximately 170,000 clones, 84% of which show up once; roughly 2.5% is in the top ten. The specimen sequenced was peripheral blood. These receptors were collected from a woman at least 80 years old with COVID-19, enrolled during active disease.

The chain links TRBV10-3 to TRBJ2-1; 7 bases line up with TRBD2. Per the germline V gene, CDR1 is ENHRY and CDR2 is SYGVKD. The CDR3 totals 13 residues. Germline trimming cut 6 bases from V and 9 bases from J; bases unmatched to any gene: 8. The CDR3 sequence: CAISSLGGSEQFF. CDR3 coding DNA: TGTGCCATCAGCTCCCTGGGGGGGAGTGAGCAGTTCTTC.

The genes are TRBV6-2 or TRBV6-3 and TRBJ2-1; TRBD2 is a possible D gene (6 bases). This CDR3 has 14 residues. Trimming took 4 bases from V and 5 from J, leaving 12 bases between them. CDR1 and CDR2 (germline): MNHEY, SVGEGT. CDR3 sequence reads: CASSSAGSDNEQFF. As DNA, the CDR3 is TGTGCCAGCAGTTCTGCCGGGAGCGACAATGAGCAGTTCTTC.

The chain is built from TRBV4-1 and TRBJ2-4; TRBD2 matches 10 bases. The V and J ends lost 3 bases and 3 bases, in that order; junction bases with no gene match: 5. The CDR3 extends over 16 amino acids. From germline, CDR1 is MGHRA and CDR2 YSYEKL. Here the CDR3 DNA reads TGCGCCAGCAGCCACCCTAGCGGGAGTCTCAAAAACATTCAGTACTTC. Protein sequence: CASSHPSGSLKNIQYF.

This chain links TRBV24-1 with TRBJ2-1; 12 bases are a match to TRBD2. After removal of 3 bases from V and 7 bases from J, the junction contained 3 bases not matched to a gene. Germline V CDR1 and CDR2: KGHDR, SFDVKD. This CDR3 is 15 amino acids long. The CDR3 DNA sequence: TGTGCCACCAGTGATCCCGGGACTAGCGGGAATGAGCAGTTCTTC. It is translated as CATSDPGTSGNEQFF.

CDR3 protein: CASRQAGLEQFF. CDR3 nucleotide sequence: TGTGCCAGCAGACAAGCGGGGCTAGAGCAGTTCTTC. V gene TRBV28 combines with J gene TRBJ2-1; TRBD2 matches at 7 bases. CDR1 and CDR2 (germline): MDHEN, SYDVKM. V lost 6 bases to trimming and J lost 10 bases; unmatched junction nucleotides: 6. The length of the CDR3 is 12 residues.

The chain links TRBV5-4 to TRBJ1-3; D perhaps matches TRBD1 (5 bases). Germline V gene data show CDR1 as SGHNT and CDR2 as YYREEE (reference sequence). CDR3 length equals 16 residues. V was pared by 4 bases and J by 3 bases, with 17 bases between. CDR3 sequence: CASSPHPPGDGNTIYF. Written as DNA, the CDR3 is TGTGCCAGCAGCCCCCACCCCCCGGGGGATGGAAACACCATATATTTT.

The sample holds one count of this clone. J is TRBJ2-1 and V is TRBV5-1, with TRBD2 identical over 14 bases. CDR3 length equals 19 residues. The germline gives CDR1 SGHRS, CDR2 YFSETQ. J lost 0 bases, V lost 4 bases, and 9 bases had no gene match. The CDR3 DNA is TGCGCCAGCAGCCCGGGACTAGCGGGAGCTGTGGGCTCCTACAATGAGCAGTTCTTC. This gives the protein CASSPGLAGAVGSYNEQFF.

J is TRBJ2-5 and V is TRBV11-3; 11 nucleotides match TRBD2. The germline CDR1 and CDR2 sequences are SGHNT and YENEEA. CDR3 length: 15 residues. Trimming removed 9 bases from V and 2 bases from J; junction bases left unmatched: 8. CDR3 amino acids: CARTSGGPQQETQYF. The CDR3 DNA reads TGTGCCAGAACTAGCGGGGGACCCCAGCAAGAGACCCAGTACTTC.

The J gene is TRBJ2-7, the V gene TRBV1; TRBD2, the table's D call, lacks a check against the DNA. TRBV1 is marked as a pseudogene. The CDR3 is 17 amino acids. The CDR3 nucleotides are TGCACCAGCAGCCAAGATGTGGCTAGCGGGTTCTCCTACGAGCAGTACTTC. Its translation: CTSSQDVASGFSYEQYF.

V usage is TRBV7-3 and J usage is TRBJ2-6; a possible D gene is TRBD2 (6 bases). Trimming shortened V by 1 base and J by 0 bases, and 13 bases separated the two germline ends. The germline CDR1 and CDR2 sequences are SGHTA and FQGTGA. The CDR3 sequence is 18 residues long. The CDR3 sequence is CASSLIRRGSSGANVLTF. For the CDR3, the DNA is TGTGCCAGCAGCTTAATTCGGCGGGGAAGCTCTGGGGCCAACGTCCTGACTTTC.

V usage is TRBV28 and J usage is TRBJ2-1; 7 nucleotides match TRBD2. The CDR3 is made up of 15 amino acids. V lost 5 bases and J lost 4; bases outside the gene matches: 8. In germline, CDR1 is MDHEN, CDR2 SYDVKM. For the CDR3, the DNA is TGTGCCAGCAGTCTCGGGCTAGCGGTTTACAATGAGCAGTTCTTC. This translates into CASSLGLAVYNEQFF.